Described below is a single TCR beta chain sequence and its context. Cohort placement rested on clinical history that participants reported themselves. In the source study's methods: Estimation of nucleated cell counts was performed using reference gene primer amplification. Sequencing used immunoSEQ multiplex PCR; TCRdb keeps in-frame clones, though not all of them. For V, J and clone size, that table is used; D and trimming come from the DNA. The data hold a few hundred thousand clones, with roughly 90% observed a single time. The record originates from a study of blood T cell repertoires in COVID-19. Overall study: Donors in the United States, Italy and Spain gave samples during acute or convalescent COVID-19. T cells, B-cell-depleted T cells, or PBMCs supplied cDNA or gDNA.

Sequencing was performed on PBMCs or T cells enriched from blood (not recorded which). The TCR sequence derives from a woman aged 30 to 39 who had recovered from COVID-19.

CDR3 residues: CASSGRQNSNQPQHF. The CDR3 coding sequence is TGTGCCAGCAGTGGAAGACAGAATAGCAATCAGCCCCAGCATTTT. The V call is TRBV27, the J call TRBJ1-5, with a weak D call TRBD1 (5 bases). The CDR3 totals 15 residues. The germline V and J ends were trimmed by 5 bases and 0 bases, with 11 bases remaining between them. CDR1 and CDR2 from the germline V gene are MNHEY and SMNVEV (reference sequence).